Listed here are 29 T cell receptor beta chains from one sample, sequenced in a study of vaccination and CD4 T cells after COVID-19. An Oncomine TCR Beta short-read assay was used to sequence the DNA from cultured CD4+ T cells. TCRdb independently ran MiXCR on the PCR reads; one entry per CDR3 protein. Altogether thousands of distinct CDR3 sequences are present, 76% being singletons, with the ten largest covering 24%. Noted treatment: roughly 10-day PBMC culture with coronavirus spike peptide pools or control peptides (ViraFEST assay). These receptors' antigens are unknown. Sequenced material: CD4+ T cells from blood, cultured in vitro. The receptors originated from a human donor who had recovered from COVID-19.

In DNA, the CDR3 is TGCAGTGCGTCGGGACAGGGGGAGCAGCCCCAGCATTTT. Translated, it gives CSASGQGEQPQHF. The chain employs TRBV20-1 and TRBJ1-5, with TRBD1 identical over 11 bases. J was trimmed by 7 bases and V by 6 bases; bases with no gene match: 5. The length of the CDR3 is 13 residues. In germline, CDR1 is DFQATT, CDR2 SNEGSKA (reference sequence).

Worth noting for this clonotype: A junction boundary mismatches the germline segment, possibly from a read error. CDR3 in amino acids: CASSLPVSGGLHF. The CDR3 bases are TGTGCCAGCAGCTTACCGGTTAGCGGGGGGTTGCACTTC. The V call is TRBV7-2, the J call TRBJ2-7; 10 bases are shared with TRBD2. The germline CDR1 and CDR2 sequences are SGHTA and FQGNSA. This CDR3 has 13 residues.

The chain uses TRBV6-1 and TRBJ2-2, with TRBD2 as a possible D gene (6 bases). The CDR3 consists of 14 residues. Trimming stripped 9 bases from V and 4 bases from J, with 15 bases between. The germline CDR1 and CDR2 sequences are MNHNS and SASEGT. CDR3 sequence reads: CASRDGGVTGELFF. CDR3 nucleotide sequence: TGTGCCAGTAGGGACGGGGGAGTCACCGGGGAGCTGTTTTTT.

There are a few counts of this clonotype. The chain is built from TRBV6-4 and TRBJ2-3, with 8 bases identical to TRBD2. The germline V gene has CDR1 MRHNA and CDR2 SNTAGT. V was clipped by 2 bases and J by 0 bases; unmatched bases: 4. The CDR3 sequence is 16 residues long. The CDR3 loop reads CASSDVAGTSTDTQYF. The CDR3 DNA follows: TGTGCCAGCAGTGACGTAGCGGGGACTAGCACAGATACGCAGTATTTT.

Written as DNA, the CDR3 is TGTGCCAGCAGTTTAGGACAGGGCCCCCTTAACTATGGCTACACCTTC. Its protein product is CASSLGQGPLNYGYTF. V gene TRBV12-3 or TRBV12-4 combines with J gene TRBJ1-2, with 7 nucleotides matching TRBD1. The CDR3 runs to 16 residues. V trimming: 1 base; J trimming: 1 base; junction bases outside the gene matches: 6.

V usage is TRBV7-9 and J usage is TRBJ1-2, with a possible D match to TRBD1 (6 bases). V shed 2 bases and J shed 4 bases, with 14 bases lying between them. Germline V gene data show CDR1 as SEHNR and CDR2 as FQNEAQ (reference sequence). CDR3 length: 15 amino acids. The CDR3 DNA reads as TGTGCCAGCAGCTTAAGGGGGTCAGGGATCTATGGCTACACCTTC. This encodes CASSLRGSGIYGYTF.

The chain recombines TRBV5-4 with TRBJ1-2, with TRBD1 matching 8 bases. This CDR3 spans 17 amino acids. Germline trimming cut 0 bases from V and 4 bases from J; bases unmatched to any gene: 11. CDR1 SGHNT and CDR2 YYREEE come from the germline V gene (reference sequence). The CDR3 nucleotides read TGTGCCAGCAGCTTGGCAGGGGGCGCGGGTGTAGGCTATGGCTACACCTTC. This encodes CASSLAGGAGVGYGYTF.

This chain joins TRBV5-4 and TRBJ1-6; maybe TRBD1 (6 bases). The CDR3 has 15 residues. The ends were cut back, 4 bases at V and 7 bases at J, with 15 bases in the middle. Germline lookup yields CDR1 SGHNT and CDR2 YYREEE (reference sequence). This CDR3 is CASSAGQRGNSPLHF. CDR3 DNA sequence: TGTGCCAGCAGCGCCGGACAAAGGGGGAATTCACCCCTCCACTTT.

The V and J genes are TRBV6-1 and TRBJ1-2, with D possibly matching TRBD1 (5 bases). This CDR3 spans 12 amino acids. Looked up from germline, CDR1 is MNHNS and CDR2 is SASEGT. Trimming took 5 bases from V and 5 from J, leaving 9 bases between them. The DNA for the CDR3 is TGTGCCAGCAGTACCGACAGTTATGGCTACACCTTC. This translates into CASSTDSYGYTF.

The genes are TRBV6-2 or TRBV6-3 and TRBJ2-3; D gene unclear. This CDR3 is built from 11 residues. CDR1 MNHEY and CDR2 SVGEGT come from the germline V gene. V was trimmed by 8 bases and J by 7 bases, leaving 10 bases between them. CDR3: CASSSPHTQYF. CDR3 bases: TGTGCCAGCTCCAGTCCTCATACGCAGTATTTT.

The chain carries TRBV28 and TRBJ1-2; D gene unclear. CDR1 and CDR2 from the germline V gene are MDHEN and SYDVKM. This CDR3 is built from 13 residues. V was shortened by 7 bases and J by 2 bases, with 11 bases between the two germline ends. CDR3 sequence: CASIAADNYGYTF. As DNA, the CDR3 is TGTGCCAGCATTGCCGCGGACAACTATGGCTACACCTTC.

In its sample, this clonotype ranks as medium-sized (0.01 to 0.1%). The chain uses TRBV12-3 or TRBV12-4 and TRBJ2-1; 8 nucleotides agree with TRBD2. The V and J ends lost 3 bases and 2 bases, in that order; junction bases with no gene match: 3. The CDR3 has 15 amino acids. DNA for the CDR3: TGTGCCAGCAGTTTCGACGGGGGGGCCTACAATGAGCAGTTCTTC. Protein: CASSFDGGAYNEQFF.

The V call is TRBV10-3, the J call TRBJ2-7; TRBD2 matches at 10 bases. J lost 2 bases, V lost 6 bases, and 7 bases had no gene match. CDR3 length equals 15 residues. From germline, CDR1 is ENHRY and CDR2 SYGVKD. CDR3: CAISGAGTSAYEQYF. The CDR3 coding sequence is TGTGCCATCAGCGGTGCCGGGACTAGCGCCTACGAGCAGTACTTC.

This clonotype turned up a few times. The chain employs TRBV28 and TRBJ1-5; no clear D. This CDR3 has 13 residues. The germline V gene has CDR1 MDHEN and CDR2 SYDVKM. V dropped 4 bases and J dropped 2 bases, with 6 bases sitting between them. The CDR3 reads CASSWGGNQPQHF. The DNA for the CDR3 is TGTGCCAGCAGTTGGGGAGGCAATCAGCCCCAGCATTTT.

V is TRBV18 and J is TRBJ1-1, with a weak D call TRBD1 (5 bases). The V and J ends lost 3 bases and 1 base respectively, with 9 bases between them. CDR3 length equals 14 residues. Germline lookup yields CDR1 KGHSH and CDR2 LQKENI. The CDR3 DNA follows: TGTGCCAGCTCACCGAATACAGGGAACACTGAAGCTTTCTTT. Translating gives CASSPNTGNTEAFF.

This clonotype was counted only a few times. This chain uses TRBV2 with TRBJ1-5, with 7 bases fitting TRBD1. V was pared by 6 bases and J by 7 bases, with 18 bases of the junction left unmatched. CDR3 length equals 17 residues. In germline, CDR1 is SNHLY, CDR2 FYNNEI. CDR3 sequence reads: CASRSPPGGYTRQPQHF. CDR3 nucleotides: TGTGCCAGCAGATCGCCCCCAGGGGGTTATACAAGACAGCCCCAGCATTTT.

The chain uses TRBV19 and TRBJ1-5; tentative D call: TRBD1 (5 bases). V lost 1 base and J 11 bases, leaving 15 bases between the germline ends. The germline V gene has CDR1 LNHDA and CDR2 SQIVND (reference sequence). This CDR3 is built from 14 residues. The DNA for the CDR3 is TGTGCCAGTAGTATAGGAGGGGTCGGGGCGGCCCAGCATTTT. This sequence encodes CASSIGGVGAAQHF.

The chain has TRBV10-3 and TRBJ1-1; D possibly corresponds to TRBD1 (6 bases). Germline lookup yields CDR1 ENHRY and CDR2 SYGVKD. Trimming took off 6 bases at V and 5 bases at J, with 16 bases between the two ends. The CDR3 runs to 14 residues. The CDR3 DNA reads TGTGCCATCAGAGAAGACAGGAGGGAGACTGAAGCTTTCTTT. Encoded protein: CAIREDRRETEAFF.

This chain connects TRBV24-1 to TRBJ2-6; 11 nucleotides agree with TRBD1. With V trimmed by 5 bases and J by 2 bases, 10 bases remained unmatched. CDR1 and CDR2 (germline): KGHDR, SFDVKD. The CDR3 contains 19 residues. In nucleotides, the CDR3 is TGTGCCACCAGTGCCACCAGGGACAGGGGGATTGCTGGGGCCAACGTCCTGACTTTC. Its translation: CATSATRDRGIAGANVLTF.

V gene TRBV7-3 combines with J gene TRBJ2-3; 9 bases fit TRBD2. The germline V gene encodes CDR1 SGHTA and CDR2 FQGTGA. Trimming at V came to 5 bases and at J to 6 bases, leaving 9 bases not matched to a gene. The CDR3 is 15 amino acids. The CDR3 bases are TGTGCCAGCAGCCCATGGGCGGGGGGGCCGGATACGCAGTATTTT. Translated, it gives CASSPWAGGPDTQYF. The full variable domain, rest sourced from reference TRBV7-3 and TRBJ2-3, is GAGVSQTPSNKVTEKGKYVELRCDPISGHTALYWYRQSLGQGPEFLIYFQGTGAADDSGLPNDRFFAVRPEGSVSTLKIQRTERGDSAVYLCASSPWAGGPDTQYFGPGTRLTVL.

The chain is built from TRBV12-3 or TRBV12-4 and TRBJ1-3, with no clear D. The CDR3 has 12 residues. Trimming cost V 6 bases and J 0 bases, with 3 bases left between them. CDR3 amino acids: CASSTSGNTIYF. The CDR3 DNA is TGTGCCAGCAGCACCTCTGGAAACACCATATATTTT.

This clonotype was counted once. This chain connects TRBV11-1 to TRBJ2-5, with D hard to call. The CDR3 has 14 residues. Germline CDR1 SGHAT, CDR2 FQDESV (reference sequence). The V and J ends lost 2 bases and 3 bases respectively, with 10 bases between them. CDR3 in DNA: TGTGCCAGCAGCTTAAGTCCGGCGGAAGAGACCCAGTACTTC. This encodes CASSLSPAEETQYF. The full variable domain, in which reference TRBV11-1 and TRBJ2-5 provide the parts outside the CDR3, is EAEVAQSPRYKITEKSQAVAFWCDPISGHATLYWYRQILGQGPELLVQFQDESVVDDSQLPKDRFSAERLKGVDSTLKIQPAELGDSAMYLCASSLSPAEETQYFGPGTRLLVL.

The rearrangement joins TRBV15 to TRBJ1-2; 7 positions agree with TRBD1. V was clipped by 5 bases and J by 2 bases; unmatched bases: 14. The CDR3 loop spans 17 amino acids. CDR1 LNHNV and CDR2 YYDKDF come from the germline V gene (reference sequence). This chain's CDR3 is CATSPFQGGGYNYGYTF. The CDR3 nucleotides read TGTGCCACCAGCCCCTTCCAGGGGGGGGGATACAACTATGGCTACACCTTC.

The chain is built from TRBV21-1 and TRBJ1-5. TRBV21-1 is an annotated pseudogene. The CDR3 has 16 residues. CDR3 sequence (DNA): TGTGCCAGCAGCAACCAACCCGGGGAGGGGAGAAAGCCCCAGCATTTT. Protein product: CASSNQPGEGRKPQHF.

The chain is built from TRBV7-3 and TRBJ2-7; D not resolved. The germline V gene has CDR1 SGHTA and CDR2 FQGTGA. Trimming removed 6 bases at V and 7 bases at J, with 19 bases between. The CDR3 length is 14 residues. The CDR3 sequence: CASRPLGPFREQYF. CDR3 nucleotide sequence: TGTGCCAGCAGGCCCTTGGGCCCTTTCCGTGAGCAGTACTTC.

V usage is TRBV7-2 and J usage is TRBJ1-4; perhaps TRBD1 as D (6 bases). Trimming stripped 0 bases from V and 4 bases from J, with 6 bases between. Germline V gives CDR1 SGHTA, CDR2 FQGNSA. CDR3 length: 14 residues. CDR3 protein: CASSLAGGNEKLFF. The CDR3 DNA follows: TGTGCCAGCAGCTTAGCAGGGGGTAATGAAAAACTGTTTTTT.

The CDR3 protein is CASSNYGQQTEAFF. The DNA of the CDR3 is TGTGCCAGCAGTAATTACGGACAGCAAACTGAAGCTTTCTTT. This rearrangement joins TRBV6-1 to TRBJ1-1, with TRBD1 as a possible D gene (6 bases). Germline V gene data show CDR1 as MNHNS and CDR2 as SASEGT. Trimming removed 5 bases at V and 5 bases at J, with 15 bases between. This CDR3 has 14 amino acids.

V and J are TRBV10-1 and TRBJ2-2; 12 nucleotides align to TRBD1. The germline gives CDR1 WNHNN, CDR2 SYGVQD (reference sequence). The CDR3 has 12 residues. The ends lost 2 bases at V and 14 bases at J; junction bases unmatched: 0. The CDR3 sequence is CASSEGTGGLFF. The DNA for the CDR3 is TGCGCCAGCAGTGAGGGGACAGGGGGCCTGTTTTTT.

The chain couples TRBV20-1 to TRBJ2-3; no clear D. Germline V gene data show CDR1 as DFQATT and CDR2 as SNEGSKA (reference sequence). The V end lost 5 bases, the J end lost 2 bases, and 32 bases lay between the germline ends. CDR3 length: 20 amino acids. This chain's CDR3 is CSAYTPTVYLRSRSTDTQYF. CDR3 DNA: TGCAGTGCTTACACACCAACCGTTTACCTGCGAAGCCGATCCACAGATACGCAGTATTTT.